Following are 11 T cell receptor beta chains from one sample sequenced in a study of resident and recirculating memory T cells in vitiligo. Data came from immunoSEQ multiplex PCR; TCRdb stores just in-frame clones and leaves some out. The sample has tens of thousands of clones; 92% are singletons. Material for sequencing was blood. These receptors were obtained from a male donor with vitiligo.

V usage is TRBV18 and J usage is TRBJ1-4, with D perhaps matching TRBD1 (5 bases). Deletions cut 2 bases from V and 4 bases from J, with 8 bases between. CDR1 and CDR2 from the germline V gene are KGHSH and LQKENI. The CDR3 is made up of 14 amino acids. CDR3: CASSPFDSNEKLFF. In DNA, the CDR3 is TGTGCCAGCTCACCATTTGACAGTAATGAAAAACTGTTTTTT.

This chain joins TRBV7-6 and TRBJ1-1, with D maybe TRBD1 (5 bases). Germline V CDR1 and CDR2: SGHVS, FNYEAQ. Trimming took 5 bases from V and 2 from J, leaving 15 bases between them. This CDR3 is 15 amino acids long. CDR3 loop: CASSPARTTNTEAFF. The CDR3 region has the DNA TGTGCCAGCAGCCCGGCCCGGACAACAAACACTGAAGCTTTCTTT.

V gene TRBV9 combines with J gene TRBJ2-1; 10 nucleotides agree with TRBD1. The trim removed 2 bases at V and 6 bases at J, leaving 5 bases unmatched. CDR1 and CDR2 (germline): SGDLS, YYNGEE. The CDR3 length is 15 residues. The CDR3 region is CASSVDRGLANEQFF. The CDR3 nucleotides are TGTGCCAGCAGCGTTGACAGGGGGCTCGCCAATGAGCAGTTCTTC.

The genes are TRBV14 and TRBJ2-1; 9 bases map to TRBD2. From germline, CDR1 is SGHDN and CDR2 FVKESK. This CDR3 contains 18 residues. V trimming: 3 bases; J trimming: 0 bases; junction bases outside the gene matches: 9. The CDR3: CASSHGLPREGSYNEQFF. CDR3 nucleotide sequence: TGTGCCAGCAGCCACGGTCTACCGCGGGAGGGCTCCTACAATGAGCAGTTCTTC.

The chain combines TRBV13 with TRBJ2-2; maybe TRBD2 (7 bases). V dropped 8 bases and J dropped 4 bases, with 14 bases sitting between them. This CDR3 region has 14 residues. The germline V gene encodes CDR1 PRHDT and CDR2 FYEKMQ (reference sequence). The CDR3 coding sequence is TGTGCCAGCCACCCACGGGGGGCCACCGGGGAGCTGTTTTTT. Encoded protein: CASHPRGATGELFF.

In this sample, this clone turned up once. The chain employs TRBV29-1 and TRBJ2-7; D perhaps matches TRBD2 (6 bases). From germline, CDR1 is SQVTM and CDR2 ANQGSEA. Trimming removed 4 bases from V and 4 bases from J, with 17 bases in between. This CDR3 comprises 14 residues. CDR3 bases: TGCAGCGTTGGGGGAGAAAGCGGGCAATACGAGCAGTACTTC. Its protein product is CSVGGESGQYEQYF.

The CDR3 DNA follows: TGTGCCAGTAGCGCCGGGGTAGGAATCGTGGCTGAAGCTTTCTTT. Its translation: CASSAGVGIVAEAFF. The rearrangement links TRBV19 to TRBJ1-1; D remains unclear. This CDR3 spans 15 amino acids. V was pared by 6 bases and J by 6 bases, with 20 bases between. Germline CDR1 is LNHDA and CDR2 is SQIVND (reference sequence).

CDR3 nucleotides: TGTGCCAGCACTCTAGACTACCAAGAGACCCAGTACTTC. This encodes CASTLDYQETQYF. This chain connects TRBV2 to TRBJ2-5; D ambiguous. The ends were cut back, 7 bases at V and 0 bases at J, with 9 bases in the middle. The CDR3 contains 13 residues. In germline, CDR1 is SNHLY, CDR2 FYNNEI.

This clone was counted once. CDR3: CASSYTGGLTEAFF. As DNA, the CDR3 is TGTGCCAGCAGTTATACAGGGGGCTTGACTGAAGCTTTCTTT. The chain employs TRBV28 and TRBJ1-1; 9 bases align to TRBD1. Germline trimming cut 4 bases from V and 5 bases from J; bases unmatched to any gene: 5. CDR1 and CDR2 (germline): MDHEN, SYDVKM. The CDR3 has 14 residues.

The gene calls are TRBV7-4 and TRBJ2-7, with TRBD2 matching over 7 bases. Germline values: CDR1 SGHVT, CDR2 SQSDAQ. V dropped 1 base and J dropped 3; count of bases not matched to a gene: 12. This CDR3 has 17 amino acids. The CDR3 region has the DNA TGTGCCAGCAGCTTAGGGGAGGGTGGCGGGATTCTCTACGAGCAGTACTTC. Translation gives CASSLGEGGGILYEQYF.

In its sample, this clone was seen once. The rearrangement uses TRBV7-9 and TRBJ2-7, with 11 positions matching TRBD2. This CDR3 contains 18 residues. From germline, CDR1 is SEHNR and CDR2 FQNEAQ (reference sequence). J was trimmed by 0 bases and V by 5 bases; bases with no gene match: 12. CDR3 protein: CASSHRTSGSYGSYEQYF. The CDR3 coding sequence is TGTGCCAGCAGCCACCGGACTAGCGGGTCTTACGGCTCCTACGAGCAGTACTTC.